This T cell receptor (beta chain) was profiled in a study of T-cell memory formation after mild COVID-19. Via MiXCR, TCRdb re-called the 5' RACE reads, giving one row per CDR3 protein. The sample lists about 350,000 distinct CDR3 sequences, roughly an eighth occurring once. The sequence was obtained from a young man who had mild COVID-19 (a few samples of this study predate the infection). Cell type and time point are not known. Sequenced input: PBMCs or a T cell subset sorted from them (not recorded which).

The CDR3 here is CASQRTTTGELFF. CDR3 nucleotides: TGTGCCAGCCAGCGGACAACCACCGGGGAGCTGTTTTTT. V usage is TRBV28 and J usage is TRBJ2-2; D may be TRBD1 or TRBD2 (5 bases each). Looked up from germline, CDR1 is MDHEN and CDR2 is SYDVKM. This CDR3 is built from 13 residues. V was trimmed by 8 bases and J by 4 bases, leaving 11 bases between them.